This T cell receptor (beta chain) emerged from a study of OX40 agonist ivuxolimab in advanced cancers. Across the study: Clinicians treated patients with ivuxolimab, an agonistic anti-OX40 (CD134) antibody. Those enrolled were 82.7% male, with a mean age of 60 years and ages from about 20 to 85. Whole-study findings and limits: With doses of 0.1-3.0 mg/kg, partial responders showed among the lowest clonal expansion.

Patients with autoimmune history or systemic immunosuppression were excluded. Germline V CDR1 and CDR2: LGHNA, YSLEER. V was pared by 4 bases and J by 5 bases, with 4 bases of the junction left unmatched. The CDR3 loop spans 13 amino acids. Comments on this clone: No antigen is known for it.

Profiling relied on immunoSEQ multiplex PCR, and the TCRdb table lists in-frame clones only, not all of them. Of tens of thousands of clones listed, around four fifths are singletons. The sample consisted of CD4+ or CD8+ T cells sorted from blood, taken in a trial of the OX40 agonist ivuxolimab. The sequence came from an adult with an advanced solid tumor such as melanoma, head and neck, liver or kidney cancer. The chain joins TRBV4-3 to TRBJ2-5; 7 bases are shared with TRBD2. The CDR3 spells CASSLQGGETQYF. CDR3 DNA: TGCGCCAGCAGCCTTCAGGGAGGGGAGACCCAGTACTTC.